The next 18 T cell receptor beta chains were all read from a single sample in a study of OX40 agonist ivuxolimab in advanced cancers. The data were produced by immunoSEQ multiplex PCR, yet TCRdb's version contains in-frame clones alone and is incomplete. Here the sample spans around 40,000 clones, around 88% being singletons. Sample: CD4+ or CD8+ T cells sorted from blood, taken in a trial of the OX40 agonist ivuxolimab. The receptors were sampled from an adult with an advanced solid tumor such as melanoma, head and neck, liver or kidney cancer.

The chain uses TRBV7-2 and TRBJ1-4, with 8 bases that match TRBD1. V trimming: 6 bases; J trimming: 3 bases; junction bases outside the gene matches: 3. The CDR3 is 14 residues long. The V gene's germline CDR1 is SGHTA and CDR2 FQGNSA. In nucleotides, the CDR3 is TGTGCCAGCAGGCTGACAGGGGCTAATGAAAAACTGTTTTTT. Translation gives CASRLTGANEKLFF.

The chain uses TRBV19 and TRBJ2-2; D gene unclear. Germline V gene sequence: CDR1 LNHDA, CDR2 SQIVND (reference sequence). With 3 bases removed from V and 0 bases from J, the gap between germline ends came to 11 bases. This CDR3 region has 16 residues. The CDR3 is CASSITGRTNTGELFF. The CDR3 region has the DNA TGTGCCAGTAGTATCACCGGACGGACGAACACCGGGGAGCTGTTTTTT.

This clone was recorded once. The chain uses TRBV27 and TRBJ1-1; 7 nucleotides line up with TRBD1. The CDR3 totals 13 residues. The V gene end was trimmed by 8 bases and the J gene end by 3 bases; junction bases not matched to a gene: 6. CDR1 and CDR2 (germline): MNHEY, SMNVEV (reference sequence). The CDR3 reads CASGRQGDTEAFF. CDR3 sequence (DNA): TGTGCCAGCGGACGACAGGGAGACACTGAAGCTTTCTTT.

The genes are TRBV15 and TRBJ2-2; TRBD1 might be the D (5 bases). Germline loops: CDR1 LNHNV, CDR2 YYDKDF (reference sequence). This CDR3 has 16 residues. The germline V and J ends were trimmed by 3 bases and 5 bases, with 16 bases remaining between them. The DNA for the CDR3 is TGTGCCACCAGCAGGGGTGGGGCAGGGATAACCGGGGAGCTGTTTTTT. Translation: CATSRGGAGITGELFF.

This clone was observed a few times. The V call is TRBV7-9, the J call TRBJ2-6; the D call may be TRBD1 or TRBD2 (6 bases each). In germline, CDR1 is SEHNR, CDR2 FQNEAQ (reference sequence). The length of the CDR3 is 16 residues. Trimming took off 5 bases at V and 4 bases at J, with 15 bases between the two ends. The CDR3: CASSPVRGPGANVLTF. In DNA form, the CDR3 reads TGTGCCAGCAGCCCCGTTCGGGGGCCCGGGGCCAACGTCCTGACTTTC.

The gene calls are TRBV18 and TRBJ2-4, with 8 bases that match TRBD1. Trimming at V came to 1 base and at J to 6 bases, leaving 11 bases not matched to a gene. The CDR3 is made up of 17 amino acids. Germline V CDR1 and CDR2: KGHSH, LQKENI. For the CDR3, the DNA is TGTGCCAGCTCACCACTTCAGGGGGCGGGCCGGGTAAACATTCAGTACTTC. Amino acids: CASSPLQGAGRVNIQYF.

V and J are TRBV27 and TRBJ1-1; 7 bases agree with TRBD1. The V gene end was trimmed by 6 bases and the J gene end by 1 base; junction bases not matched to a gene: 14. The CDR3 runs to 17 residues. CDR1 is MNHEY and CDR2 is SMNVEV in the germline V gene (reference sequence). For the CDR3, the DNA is TGTGCCAGCAGAATTCGGGACAGTCTTCATGGGAACACTGAAGCTTTCTTT. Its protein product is CASRIRDSLHGNTEAFF.

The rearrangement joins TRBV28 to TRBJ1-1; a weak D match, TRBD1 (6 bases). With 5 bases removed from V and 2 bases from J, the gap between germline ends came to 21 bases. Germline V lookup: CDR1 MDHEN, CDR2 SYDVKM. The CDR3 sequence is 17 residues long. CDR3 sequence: CASSTLRGGTPNTEAFF. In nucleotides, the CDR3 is TGTGCCAGCAGTACACTAAGGGGGGGGACTCCCAACACTGAAGCTTTCTTT.

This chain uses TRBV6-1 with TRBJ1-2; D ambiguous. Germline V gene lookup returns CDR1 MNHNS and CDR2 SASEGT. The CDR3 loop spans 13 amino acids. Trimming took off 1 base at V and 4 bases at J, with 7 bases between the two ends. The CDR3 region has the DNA TGTGCCAGCAGTGAAGTTGTCGGCTATGGCTACACCTTC. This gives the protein CASSEVVGYGYTF.

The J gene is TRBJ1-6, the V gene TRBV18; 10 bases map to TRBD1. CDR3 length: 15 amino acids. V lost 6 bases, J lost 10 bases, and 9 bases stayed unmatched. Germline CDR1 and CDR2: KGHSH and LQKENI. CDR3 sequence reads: CASSVSGQGNSPLHF. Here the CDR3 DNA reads TGTGCCAGCTCCGTCTCGGGACAGGGGAACTCACCCCTCCACTTT.

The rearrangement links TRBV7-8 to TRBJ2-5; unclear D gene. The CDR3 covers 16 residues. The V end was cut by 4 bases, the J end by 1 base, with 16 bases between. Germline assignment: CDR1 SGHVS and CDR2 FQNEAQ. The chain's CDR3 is CASSYRASGAQETQYF. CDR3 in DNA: TGTGCCAGCAGCTACCGGGCCTCCGGCGCCCAAGAGACCCAGTACTTC.

CDR3 amino acids: CASSIGTSGGAEQYF. CDR3 nucleotides: TGTGCCAGCAGCATCGGGACTAGCGGGGGGGCCGAGCAGTACTTC. The rearrangement uses TRBV4-2 and TRBJ2-7; TRBD2 aligns across 16 bases. CDR3 size: 15 residues. Germline V gene sequence: CDR1 LGHNA, CDR2 YNFKEQ. Germline trimming cut 5 bases from V and 6 bases from J; bases unmatched to any gene: 4.

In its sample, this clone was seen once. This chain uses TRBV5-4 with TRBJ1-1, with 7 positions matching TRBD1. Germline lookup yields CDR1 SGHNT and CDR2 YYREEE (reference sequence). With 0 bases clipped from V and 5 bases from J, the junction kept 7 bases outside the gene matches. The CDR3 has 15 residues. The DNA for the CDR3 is TGTGCCAGCAGCTTGGGCGGACTGGGACAGACTGAAGCTTTCTTT. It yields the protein CASSLGGLGQTEAFF.

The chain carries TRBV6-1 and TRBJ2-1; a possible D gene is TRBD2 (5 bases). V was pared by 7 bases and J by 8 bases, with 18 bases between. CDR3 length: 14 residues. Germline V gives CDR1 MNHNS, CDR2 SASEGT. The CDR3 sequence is CASIRGDSGDEQFF. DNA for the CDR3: TGTGCCAGCATACGGGGAGACTCTGGGGATGAGCAGTTCTTC.

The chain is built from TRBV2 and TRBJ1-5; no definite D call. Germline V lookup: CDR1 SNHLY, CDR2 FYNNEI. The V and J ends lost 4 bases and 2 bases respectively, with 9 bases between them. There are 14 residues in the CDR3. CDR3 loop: CASSGRVGNQPQHF. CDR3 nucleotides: TGTGCCAGCAGTGGGAGGGTCGGCAATCAGCCCCAGCATTTT.

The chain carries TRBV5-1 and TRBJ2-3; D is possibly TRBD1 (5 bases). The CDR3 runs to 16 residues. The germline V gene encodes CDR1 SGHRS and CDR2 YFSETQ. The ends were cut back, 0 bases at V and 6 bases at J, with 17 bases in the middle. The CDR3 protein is CASSLVSPDSWDTQYF. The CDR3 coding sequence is TGCGCCAGCAGCTTGGTCTCTCCCGACAGTTGGGATACGCAGTATTTT.

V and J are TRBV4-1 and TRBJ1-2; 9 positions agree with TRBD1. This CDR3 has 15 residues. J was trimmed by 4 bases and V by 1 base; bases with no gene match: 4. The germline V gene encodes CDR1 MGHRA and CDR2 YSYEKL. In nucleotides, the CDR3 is TGCGCCAGCAGCCAAGCTACAGGGGGCGGCTATGGCTACACCTTC. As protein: CASSQATGGGYGYTF.

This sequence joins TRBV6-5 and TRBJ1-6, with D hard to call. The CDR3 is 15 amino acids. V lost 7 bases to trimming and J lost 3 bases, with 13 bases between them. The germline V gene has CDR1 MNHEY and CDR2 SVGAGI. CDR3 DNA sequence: TGTGCCAGCAACCCTCGGACGGGCTATAATTCACCCCTCCACTTT. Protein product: CASNPRTGYNSPLHF.